This passage covers 22 T cell receptor beta chains from one sample sequenced in a study of T-cell memory formation after mild COVID-19. MiXCR, applied by TCRdb to the 5' RACE reads, yields one record per CDR3 protein. Of more than 250,000 distinct CDR3 sequences in the sample, around 15% are singletons; the top ten hold approximately 20%. Sequenced material: PBMCs or a T cell subset sorted from them (not recorded which). The receptors were sampled from a man between 18 and 29 years old who had mild COVID-19 (a few samples of this study predate the infection). Cell type and time point are not known.

This chain links TRBV20-1 with TRBJ1-3; TRBD1 matches 12 bases. CDR1 and CDR2 (germline): DFQATT, SNEGSKA (reference sequence). CDR3 length: 12 residues. After removal of 6 bases from V and 10 bases from J, the junction contained 4 bases not matched to a gene. Here the CDR3 reads CSAQGQGATIYF. The CDR3 DNA sequence: TGCAGTGCCCAGGGACAGGGGGCGACCATATATTTT.

This clonotype was counted only a few times. V gene TRBV15 combines with J gene TRBJ1-4, with a possible D match to TRBD1 (6 bases). This CDR3 comprises 17 residues. Deletions cut 1 base from V and 2 bases from J, with 14 bases between. CDR1 is LNHNV and CDR2 is YYDKDF in the germline V gene (reference sequence). CDR3 sequence (DNA): TGTGCCACCAGCAGAGGAGAGGGGGTTGGCACTAATGAAAAACTGTTTTTT. As protein: CATSRGEGVGTNEKLFF.

This clonotype was seen more than once but under ten times. V gene TRBV29-1 combines with J gene TRBJ2-5; D gene unclear. CDR1 and CDR2 from the germline V gene are SQVTM and ANQGSEA. There are 12 residues in the CDR3. Deletions cut 3 bases from V and 5 bases from J, with 10 bases between. CDR3 protein: CSVEQAGETQYF. DNA for the CDR3: TGCAGCGTTGAGCAGGCTGGGGAGACCCAGTACTTC.

This clonotype was recorded a few times. The chain recombines TRBV4-3 with TRBJ2-6; D ambiguous. Trimming pared 0 bases from V and 0 bases from J, leaving 12 bases between. CDR1 is LGHNA, CDR2 YSLEER, per germline. The CDR3 covers 18 residues. CDR3 DNA: TGCGCCAGCAGCCAAGATCGGATCATACGCTCTGGGGCCAACGTCCTGACTTTC. As protein: CASSQDRIIRSGANVLTF.

A few counts support this clonotype. The chain uses TRBV12-3 or TRBV12-4 and TRBJ2-3, with 8 bases matching TRBD2. V lost 6 bases and J lost 2; bases outside the gene matches: 10. The length of the CDR3 is 16 residues. The CDR3 loop is CASRPRLASYTDTQYF. The CDR3 DNA follows: TGTGCCAGCAGGCCAAGACTAGCGTCATACACAGATACGCAGTATTTT.

This clonotype was counted at least ten times. CDR3 residues: CASSSYRGSTQYF. The CDR3 DNA follows: TGTGCCAGCAGCTCTTACAGGGGGTCGACCCAGTACTTC. The V call is TRBV11-2, the J call TRBJ2-5; 8 nucleotides align to TRBD1. Per the germline V gene, CDR1 is SGHAT and CDR2 is FQNNGV. The CDR3 loop spans 13 amino acids. Trimming took 4 bases from V and 7 from J; bases not matched to a gene: 5.

The table lists this clonotype with a few counts. The gene calls are TRBV9 and TRBJ2-2; tentative D call: TRBD2 (5 bases). CDR1 SGDLS and CDR2 YYNGEE come from the germline V gene. The CDR3 is 17 amino acids. V gave up 2 bases and J gave up 3 bases, with 17 bases separating them. The CDR3 reads CASSVVTPFGDTGELFF. The CDR3 nucleotides are TGTGCCAGCAGCGTCGTGACGCCCTTCGGGGACACCGGGGAGCTGTTTTTT.

This chain connects TRBV20-1 to TRBJ2-5; no firm D call. Germline lookup yields CDR1 DFQATT and CDR2 SNEGSKA (reference sequence). The CDR3 runs to 14 residues. The V end lost 0 bases, the J end lost 2 bases, and 10 bases lay between the germline ends. CDR3 region: CSARDSQRQETQYF. DNA of the CDR3: TGCAGTGCTAGAGATAGCCAGAGACAAGAGACCCAGTACTTC.

The genes are TRBV6-5 and TRBJ2-5; D not certain. V lost 0 bases, J lost 4 bases, and 15 bases lay in between. The CDR3 spans 16 residues. The germline gives CDR1 MNHEY, CDR2 SVGAGI. The CDR3 sequence is CASSYSPSAVRETQYF. In nucleotides, the CDR3 is TGTGCCAGCAGTTACTCCCCCTCGGCAGTCAGAGAGACCCAGTACTTC.

Ten or more counts support this clonotype. The chain uses TRBV9 and TRBJ2-3; 11 positions agree with TRBD2. V shed 0 bases, J shed 4 bases, and the junction held 7 bases outside the gene matches. Germline loops: CDR1 SGDLS, CDR2 YYNGEE. The CDR3 has 17 residues. The CDR3 nucleotides are TGTGCCAGCAGCGTAGCGGGTAGCGGGGGGGCCGCAGATACGCAGTATTTT. It is translated as CASSVAGSGGAADTQYF. Combining the CDR3 with reference TRBV9 and TRBJ2-3 gives the whole variable domain DSGVTQTPKHLITATGQRVTLRCSPRSGDLSVYWYQQSLDQGLQFLIQYYNGEERAKGNILERFSAQQFPDLHSELNLSSLELGDSALYFCASSVAGSGGAADTQYFGPGTRLTVL.

DNA of the CDR3: TGCAGCGTTGGGGACAGCTCCTACGAGCAGTACGTC. This sequence encodes CSVGDSSYEQYV. This chain links TRBV29-1 with TRBJ2-7, with 7 bases identical to TRBD1. J lost 0 bases, V lost 4 bases, and 0 bases had no gene match. CDR1 and CDR2 (germline): SQVTM, ANQGSEA. This CDR3 region has 12 residues.

This clonotype was counted only a few times. The chain recombines TRBV7-8 with TRBJ2-7; tentatively, D is TRBD1 (7 bases). Trimming removed 6 bases at V and 3 bases at J, with 12 bases between. CDR1 SGHVS and CDR2 FQNEAQ come from the germline V gene. The CDR3 totals 13 residues. The CDR3: CASRIQGGYEQYF. The CDR3, as DNA: TGTGCCAGCAGAATCCAGGGGGGCTACGAGCAGTACTTC. The complete variable domain, with remaining parts taken from reference TRBV7-8 and TRBJ2-7, reads GAGVSQSPRYKVAKRGQDVALRCDPISGHVSLFWYQQALGQGPEFLTYFQNEAQLDKSGLPSDRFFAERPEGSVSTLKIQRTQQEDSAVYLCASRIQGGYEQYFGPGTRLTVT.

This clonotype turned up a few times. The chain carries TRBV5-1 and TRBJ2-3, with D possibly TRBD2 on 7 matching bases. V shed 4 bases and J shed 6 bases, with 18 bases lying between them. Germline assignment: CDR1 SGHRS and CDR2 YFSETQ. The CDR3 has 15 amino acids. Written as DNA, the CDR3 is TGCGCCAGCAGCCCAACTGGGGGGGCAAAGGATACGCAGTATTTT. This encodes CASSPTGGAKDTQYF.

The chain couples TRBV30 to TRBJ2-6, with 7 bases fitting TRBD2. With V trimmed by 8 bases and J by 0 bases, 7 bases remained unmatched. Looked up from germline, CDR1 is GTSNPN and CDR2 is SVGIG (reference sequence). The CDR3 contains 15 residues. CDR3 coding DNA: TGTGCCAGGGACTACACAAACTCTGGGGCCAACGTCCTGACTTTC. Its protein product is CARDYTNSGANVLTF.

The V and J genes are TRBV10-3 and TRBJ2-7, with 9 bases fitting TRBD1. Trimming at V came to 0 bases and at J to 2 bases, leaving 2 bases not matched to a gene. Germline V lookup: CDR1 ENHRY, CDR2 SYGVKD. CDR3 length: 15 residues. CDR3 coding DNA: TGTGCCATCAGTGAGTCCCGGGACAGGGCCTACGAGCAGTACGTC. It yields the protein CAISESRDRAYEQYV.

The genes are TRBV20-1 and TRBJ1-2; a weak D match, TRBD1 (5 bases). Between the trimmed V and J ends, which lost 6 bases and 2 bases, there was a span of 13 bases. Germline assignment: CDR1 DFQATT and CDR2 SNEGSKA (reference sequence). CDR3 size: 13 residues. The CDR3 is CSARDVANYGYTF. The CDR3 nucleotides read TGCAGTGCCCGGGACGTGGCAAACTATGGCTACACCTTC.

V is TRBV30 and J is TRBJ1-1, with TRBD1 as a possible D gene (6 bases). Germline V gene data show CDR1 as GTSNPN and CDR2 as SVGIG (reference sequence). V lost 6 bases and J 5 bases, leaving 19 bases between the germline ends. The CDR3 loop spans 14 amino acids. In DNA form, the CDR3 reads TGTGCCTGTCCGTCCCGGGGGGCCGAAACTGAAGCTTTCTTT. It codes for CACPSRGAETEAFF.

This clonotype was counted between two and nine times. The V gene is TRBV12-3 or TRBV12-4, the J gene TRBJ2-4, with TRBD2 identical over 8 bases. Unmatched junction bases numbered 2, after V lost 1 base and J lost 6 bases. This CDR3 contains 14 residues. CDR3 nucleotide sequence: TGTGCCAGCAGTTTAGGCGGGGGGATAAACATTCAGTACTTC. This codes for CASSLGGGINIQYF.

The chain employs TRBV25-1 and TRBJ2-3; D ambiguous. Germline V CDR1 and CDR2: MGHDK, SYGVNS. The V and J ends lost 2 bases and 2 bases respectively, with 11 bases between them. CDR3 length: 15 residues. The CDR3 protein is CASSEPGSNTDTQYF. Written as DNA, the CDR3 is TGTGCCAGCAGTGAACCCGGCTCGAACACAGATACGCAGTATTTT.

This clonotype was counted a few times. V usage is TRBV29-1 and J usage is TRBJ2-7, with a possible D match to TRBD1 (6 bases). V was pared by 4 bases and J by 4 bases, with 14 bases between. This CDR3 has 13 residues. Germline loops: CDR1 SQVTM, CDR2 ANQGSEA. Here the CDR3 DNA reads TGCAGCGTTGGAGGGGGTGGAGGTTACGAGCAGTACTTC. The encoded protein is CSVGGGGGYEQYF.

The chain couples TRBV7-2 to TRBJ1-6, with D possibly TRBD1 on 5 matching bases. V lost 10 bases and J 1 base, leaving 14 bases between the germline ends. This CDR3 spans 15 amino acids. Per germline, CDR1 SGHTA and CDR2 FQGNSA. The CDR3 loop is CATGGRGSYNSPLHF. The CDR3 DNA is TGTGCCACCGGGGGGAGGGGATCCTATAATTCACCCCTCCACTTT.

The gene calls are TRBV7-8 and TRBJ1-1, with 9 bases matching TRBD1. The CDR3 runs 15 residues. Per germline, CDR1 SGHVS and CDR2 FQNEAQ. The V and J ends lost 4 bases and 4 bases, in that order; junction bases with no gene match: 7. CDR3 in amino acids: CASSSQTGGTTEAFF. CDR3 bases: TGTGCCAGCAGCTCGCAGACAGGGGGAACCACTGAAGCTTTCTTT.